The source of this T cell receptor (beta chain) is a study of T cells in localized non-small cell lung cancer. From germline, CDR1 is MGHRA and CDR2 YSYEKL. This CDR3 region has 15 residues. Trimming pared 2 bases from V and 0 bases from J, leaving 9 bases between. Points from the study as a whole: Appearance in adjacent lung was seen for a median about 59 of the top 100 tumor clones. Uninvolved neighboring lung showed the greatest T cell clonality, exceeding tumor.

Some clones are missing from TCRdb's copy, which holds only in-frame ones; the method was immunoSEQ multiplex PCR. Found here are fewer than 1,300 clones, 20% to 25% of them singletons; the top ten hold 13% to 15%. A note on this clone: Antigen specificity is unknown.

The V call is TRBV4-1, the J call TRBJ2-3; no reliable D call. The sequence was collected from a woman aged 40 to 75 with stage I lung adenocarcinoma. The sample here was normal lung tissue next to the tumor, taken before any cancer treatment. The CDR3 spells CASSQQLVSTDTQYF. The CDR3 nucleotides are TGCGCCAGCAGCCAACAACTGGTTAGCACAGATACGCAGTATTTT.